The rows below give T cell receptor beta chains drawn from one sample of a study of blood T cell repertoires in COVID-19. Profiled with immunoSEQ multiplex PCR; TCRdb holds only in-frame clones, not every one. The data contain roughly 230,000 clones, approximately 84% of them singletons. Source material: peripheral blood. Receptors originate from a woman of 80 years or more with acute or convalescent COVID-19. Both conserved end residues are part of each CDR3.

v_call cdr3_aa
TRBV5-1 CASSLAPGDREQYF
TRBV9 CASSVMAGAGETQYF
TRBV7-2 CASSPTGGMETQYF
TRBV6-1 CASSDPGLAGGREQFF
TRBV9 CASSSSGVGEKLFF
TRBV19 CASSITGVRADTQYF
TRBV6-4 CASSDPRNTEAFF
TRBV7-3 CASSSAGGSSSYNEQFF
TRBV24-1 CATSDGDWSSGANVLTF
TRBV11-3 CASSWTRWGDRGPGELFF
TRBV9 CASSSHRDRGASSYNSPLHF
TRBV28 CASSFGGPQETQYF
TRBV6-2/TRBV6-3 CASSLWRGRGTEAFF
TRBV21-1 CASSNGIGGGYNNSPLHF
TRBV20-1 CSAINNEQFF
TRBV6-6 CASRPRQGTNYGYTF
TRBV4-1 CASSPRDSNQPQHF
TRBV3-1/TRBV3-2 CASRIQGAGTDTQYF